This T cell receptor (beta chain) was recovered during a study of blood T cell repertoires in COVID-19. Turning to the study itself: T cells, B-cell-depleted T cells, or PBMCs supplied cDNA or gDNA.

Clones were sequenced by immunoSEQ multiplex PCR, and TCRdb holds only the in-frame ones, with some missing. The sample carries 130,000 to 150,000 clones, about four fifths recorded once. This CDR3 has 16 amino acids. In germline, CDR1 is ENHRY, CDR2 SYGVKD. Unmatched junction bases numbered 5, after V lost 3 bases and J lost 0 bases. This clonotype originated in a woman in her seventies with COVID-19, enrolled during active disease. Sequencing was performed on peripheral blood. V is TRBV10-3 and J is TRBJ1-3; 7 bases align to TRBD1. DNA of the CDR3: TGTGCCATCAGTGACGTGGGACAGAGCTCTGGAAACACCATATATTTT. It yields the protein CAISDVGQSSGNTIYF.